This T cell receptor beta chain came from a study of T cell clonotyping in hematopoietic cell transplantation. General study findings and limits: At the given depth, recipient repertoires were over 95% de novo clonotypes. Broader posttransplant TCR repertoire diversity was predicted by graft donor and pretransplant recipient Inverse Simpson Index values. Pathologically expanded recipient clonotypes increased progressively from day 30 to day 180 as diversity fell.

As concerns this clone: What it binds is unknown.

TCRdb keeps only in-frame clones here, not all; method: immunoSEQ multiplex PCR. Of approximately 44,000 clones in the sample, roughly 96% were seen once. The V and J ends lost 5 bases and 1 base respectively, with 17 bases between them. This CDR3 is 16 amino acids long. The V gene's germline CDR1 is SGHDN and CDR2 FVKESK. Sequencing was carried out using peripheral blood mononuclear cells. The V gene is TRBV14, the J gene TRBJ2-5; perhaps TRBD2 as D (7 bases). The source of this sequence is a man in his thirties or forties in good health. Some clones in this sample may be carry-over from other donors' samples. The CDR3 nucleotides are TGTGCCAGCAGCTCCGCACGGCGGGGGCGCCAAGAGACCCAGTACTTC. Protein product: CASSSARRGRQETQYF. Drawing the rest from reference TRBV14 and TRBJ2-5, the complete variable domain is EAGVTQFPSHSVIEKGQTVTLRCDPISGHDNLYWYRRVMGKEIKFLLHFVKESKQDESGMPNNRFLAERTGGTYSTLKVQPAELEDSGVYFCASSSARRGRQETQYFGPGTRLLVL.